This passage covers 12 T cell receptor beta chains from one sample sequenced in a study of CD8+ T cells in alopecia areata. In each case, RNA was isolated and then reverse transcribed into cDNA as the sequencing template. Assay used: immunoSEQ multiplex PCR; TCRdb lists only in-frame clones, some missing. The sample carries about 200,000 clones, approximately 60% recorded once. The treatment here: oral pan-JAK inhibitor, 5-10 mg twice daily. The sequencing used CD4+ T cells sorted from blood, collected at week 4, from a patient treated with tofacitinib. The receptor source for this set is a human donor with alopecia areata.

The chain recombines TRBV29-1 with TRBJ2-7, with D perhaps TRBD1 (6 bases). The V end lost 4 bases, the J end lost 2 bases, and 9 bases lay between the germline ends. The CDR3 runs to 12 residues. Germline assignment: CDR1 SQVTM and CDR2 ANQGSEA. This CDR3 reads CSVGGGTYEQYF. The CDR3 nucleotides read TGCAGCGTTGGAGGGGGTACCTACGAGCAGTACTTC.

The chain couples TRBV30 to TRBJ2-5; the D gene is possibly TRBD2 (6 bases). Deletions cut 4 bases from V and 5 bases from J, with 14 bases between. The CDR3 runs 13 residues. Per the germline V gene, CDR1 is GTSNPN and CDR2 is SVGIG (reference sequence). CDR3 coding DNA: TGTGCCTGGACCAAGACTAGTGGGGAGACCCAGTACTTC. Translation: CAWTKTSGETQYF.

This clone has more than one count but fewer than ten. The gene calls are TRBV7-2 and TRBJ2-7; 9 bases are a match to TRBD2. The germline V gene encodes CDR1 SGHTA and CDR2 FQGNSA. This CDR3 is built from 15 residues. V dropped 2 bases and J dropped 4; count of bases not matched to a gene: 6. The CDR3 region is CASSLRLAGSYEQYF. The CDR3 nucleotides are TGTGCCAGCAGCTTACGTCTAGCGGGGAGTTACGAGCAGTACTTC.

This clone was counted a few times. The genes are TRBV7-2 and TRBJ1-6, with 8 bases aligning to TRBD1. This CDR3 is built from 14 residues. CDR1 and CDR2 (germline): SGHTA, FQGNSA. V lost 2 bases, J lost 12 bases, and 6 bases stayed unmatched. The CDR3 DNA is TGTGCCAGCAGCTTAAGACAGGGGCTGAGACCCCTCCACTTT. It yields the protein CASSLRQGLRPLHF.

The CDR3 spells CAWCADSYNSPLHF. Here the CDR3 DNA reads TGTGCCTGGTGTGCGGATTCCTATAATTCACCCCTCCACTTT. The chain joins TRBV30 to TRBJ1-6; D is uncertain. The CDR3 runs to 14 residues. From germline, CDR1 is GTSNPN and CDR2 SVGIG (reference sequence). Trimming removed 5 bases at V and 1 base at J, with 9 bases between.

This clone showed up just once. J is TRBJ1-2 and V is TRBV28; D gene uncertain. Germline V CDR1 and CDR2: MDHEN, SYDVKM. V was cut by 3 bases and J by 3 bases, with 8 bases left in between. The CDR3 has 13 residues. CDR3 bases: TGTGCCAGCAGTTTCGGGCAGTACTATGGCTACACCTTC. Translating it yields CASSFGQYYGYTF.

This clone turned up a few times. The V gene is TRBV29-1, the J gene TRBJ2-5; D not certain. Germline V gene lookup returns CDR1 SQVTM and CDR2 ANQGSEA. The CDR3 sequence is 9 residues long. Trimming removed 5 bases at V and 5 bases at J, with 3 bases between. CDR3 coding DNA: TGCAGCGTTCGGGAGACCCAGTACTTC. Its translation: CSVRETQYF.

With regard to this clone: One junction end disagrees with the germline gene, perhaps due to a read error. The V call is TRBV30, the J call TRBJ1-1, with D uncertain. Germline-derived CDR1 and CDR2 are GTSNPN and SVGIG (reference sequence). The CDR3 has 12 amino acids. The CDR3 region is CAWTAINTEAFF. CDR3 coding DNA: TGTGCCTGGACGGCGATTAACACTGAGGCTTTCTTT.

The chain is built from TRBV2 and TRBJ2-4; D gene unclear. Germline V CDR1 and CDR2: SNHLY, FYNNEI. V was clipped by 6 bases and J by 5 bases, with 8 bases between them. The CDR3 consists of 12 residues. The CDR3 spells CASRYTQNIQYF. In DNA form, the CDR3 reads TGTGCCAGCAGGTACACGCAAAACATTCAGTACTTC.

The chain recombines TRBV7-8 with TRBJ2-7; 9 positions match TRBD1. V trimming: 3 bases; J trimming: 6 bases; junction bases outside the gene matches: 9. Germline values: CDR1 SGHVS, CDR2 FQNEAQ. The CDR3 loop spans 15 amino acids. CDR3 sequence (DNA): TGTGCCAGCAGCTTCCCCGGGACAGGGATGGGCGAGCAGTACTTC. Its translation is CASSFPGTGMGEQYF.

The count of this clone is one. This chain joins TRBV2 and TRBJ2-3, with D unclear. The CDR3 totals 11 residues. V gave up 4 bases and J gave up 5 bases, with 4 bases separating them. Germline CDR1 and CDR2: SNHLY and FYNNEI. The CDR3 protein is CASSVGDTQYF. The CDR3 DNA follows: TGTGCCAGCAGTGTTGGAGATACGCAGTATTTT.

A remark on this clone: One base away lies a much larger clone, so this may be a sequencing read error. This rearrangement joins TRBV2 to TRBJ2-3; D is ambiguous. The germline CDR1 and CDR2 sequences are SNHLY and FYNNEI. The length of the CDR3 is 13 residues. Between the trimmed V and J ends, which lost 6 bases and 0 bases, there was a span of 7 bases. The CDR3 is CASRAASTDTQYF. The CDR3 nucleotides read TGTGCCAGCAGGGCAGCTAGCACAGATACGCAGTATTTT. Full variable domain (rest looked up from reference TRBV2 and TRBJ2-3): EPEVTQTPSHQVTQMGQEVILRCVPISNHLYFYWYRQILGQKVEFLVSFYNNEISEKSEIFDDQFSVERPDGSNFTLKIRSTKLEDSAMYFCASRAASTDTQYFGPGTRLTVL.